These 28 T cell receptor beta chains came from one sample sequenced in a study of blood T cell repertoires in COVID-19. Repertoires were generated with immunoSEQ multiplex PCR, while TCRdb's copy carries only in-frame clones and drops some. The repertoire consists of roughly 320,000 clones, with around 84% occurring once and the leading ten covering roughly 4%. Material: PBMCs or T cells enriched from blood (not recorded which). The source is a man between 25 and 39 years old who had recovered from COVID-19.

The rearrangement joins TRBV2 to TRBJ1-5, with D uncertain. This CDR3 has 12 amino acids. Germline V lookup: CDR1 SNHLY, CDR2 FYNNEI. CDR3 residues: CGEGSGNQPQHF. As DNA, the CDR3 is TGTGGGGAAGGGAGTGGGAATCAGCCCCAGCATTTT. Based on the CDR3 plus reference TRBV2 and TRBJ1-5, the full variable domain is EPEVTQTPSHQVTQMGQEVILRCVPISNHLYFYWYRQILGQKVEFLVSFYNNEISEKSEIFDDQFSVERPDGSNFTLKIRSTKLEDSAMYFCGEGSGNQPQHFGDGTRLSIL.

The chain has TRBV29-1 and TRBJ1-4; a possible D gene is TRBD1 (5 bases). The CDR3 is 12 amino acids. The germline gives CDR1 SQVTM, CDR2 ANQGSEA. The germline V and J ends were trimmed by 4 bases and 6 bases, with 9 bases remaining between them. The chain's CDR3 is CSVGGQYEKLFF. CDR3 nucleotides: TGCAGCGTTGGCGGACAATATGAAAAACTGTTTTTT. The variable domain in full, completed from reference TRBV29-1 and TRBJ1-4, reads SAVISQKPSRDICQRGTSLTIQCQVDSQVTMMFWYRQQPGQSLTLIATANQGSEATYESGFVIDKFPISRPNLTFSTLTVSNMSPEDSSIYLCSVGGQYEKLFFGSGTQLSVL.

The rearrangement uses TRBV28 and TRBJ2-3; no firm D call. The CDR3 extends over 16 amino acids. The ends were cut back, 1 base at V and 2 bases at J, with 13 bases in the middle. CDR1 MDHEN and CDR2 SYDVKM come from the germline V gene. The CDR3: CASSLYLTGYTDTQYF. As DNA, the CDR3 is TGTGCCAGCAGTTTATATCTCACCGGTTACACAGATACGCAGTATTTT.

The chain is built from TRBV27 and TRBJ2-2; 8 bases match TRBD2. Trimming at V came to 7 bases and at J to 0 bases, leaving 4 bases not matched to a gene. The germline gives CDR1 MNHEY, CDR2 SMNVEV (reference sequence). CDR3 length: 15 residues. Written as DNA, the CDR3 is TGTGCCAGCACTCCGGGGGGGCCGAACACCGGGGAGCTGTTTTTT. This translates into CASTPGGPNTGELFF.

This chain links TRBV4-2 with TRBJ1-3; D possibly corresponds to TRBD1 (6 bases). V was pared by 4 bases and J by 1 base, with 11 bases between. Germline lookup yields CDR1 LGHNA and CDR2 YNFKEQ. The CDR3 is 15 amino acids. The CDR3 sequence is CASSPRQESGNTIYF. CDR3 DNA sequence: TGTGCCAGCAGCCCCCGACAGGAGTCTGGAAACACCATATATTTT.

The CDR3 protein is CASSLAPRGSNQPQHF. CDR3 sequence (DNA): TGCGCCAGCAGCTTGGCTCCCAGGGGGAGCAATCAGCCCCAGCATTTT. The chain employs TRBV5-1 and TRBJ1-5; 7 bases match TRBD1. Germline V gives CDR1 SGHRS, CDR2 YFSETQ. J gave up 1 base and V 0 bases, and 4 bases lay outside the gene matches. The CDR3 length is 16 residues. Combining the CDR3 with reference TRBV5-1 and TRBJ1-5 gives the whole variable domain KAGVTQTPRYLIKTRGQQVTLSCSPISGHRSVSWYQQTPGQGLQFLFEYFSETQRNKGNFPGRFSGRQFSNSRSEMNVSTLELGDSALYLCASSLAPRGSNQPQHFGDGTRLSIL.

This chain uses TRBV5-1 with TRBJ2-7; D remains unclear. The CDR3 has 15 amino acids. Germline V gene lookup returns CDR1 SGHRS and CDR2 YFSETQ. Trimming cost V 3 bases and J 0 bases, with 13 bases left between them. As DNA, the CDR3 is TGCGCCAGCAGCTCCACCCGGCCTAGCTCCTACGAGCAGTACTTC. It yields the protein CASSSTRPSSYEQYF.

This rearrangement joins TRBV18 to TRBJ2-5; 10 bases fit TRBD2. This CDR3 spans 15 amino acids. Looked up from germline, CDR1 is KGHSH and CDR2 is LQKENI. V shed 3 bases, J shed 1 base, and the junction held 2 bases outside the gene matches. The CDR3 sequence: CASSPGTSAQETQYF. The CDR3 DNA follows: TGTGCCAGCTCACCCGGGACTAGCGCCCAAGAGACCCAGTACTTC.

The chain links TRBV24-1 to TRBJ2-1; D is undetermined. CDR1 is KGHDR, CDR2 SFDVKD, per germline. The CDR3 length is 12 residues. The V end lost 1 base, the J end lost 9 bases, and 6 bases lay between the germline ends. CDR3 amino acids: CATSDFHSEQFF. Written as DNA, the CDR3 is TGTGCCACCAGTGATTTTCATAGTGAGCAGTTCTTC.

The CDR3, as DNA: TGTGCCATCAGTGGGCACACAGGGGGAAACTACGAGCAGTACTTC. It codes for CAISGHTGGNYEQYF. This chain uses TRBV10-3 with TRBJ2-7; 8 nucleotides match TRBD1. CDR3 size: 15 residues. The V gene end was trimmed by 4 bases and the J gene end by 3 bases; junction bases not matched to a gene: 8. Germline V gene data show CDR1 as ENHRY and CDR2 as SYGVKD.

This clone was seen repeatedly, ten times or more. Written as DNA, the CDR3 is TGTGCCATCAGCCAGGGGGTGGGGGATTCACCCCTCCACTTT. Amino acids: CAISQGVGDSPLHF. This rearrangement joins TRBV10-3 to TRBJ1-6; TRBD1 matches 7 bases. The CDR3 is 14 residues long. Germline V gene data show CDR1 as ENHRY and CDR2 as SYGVKD. V lost 6 bases and J lost 8; bases outside the gene matches: 7.

This clone has just one count. This chain connects TRBV2 to TRBJ1-3, with D possibly being TRBD1 (6 bases). The V gene's germline CDR1 is SNHLY and CDR2 FYNNEI. Trimming stripped 6 bases from V and 2 bases from J, with 14 bases between. The CDR3 runs to 15 residues. The CDR3 reads CASSGGGAPGNTIYF. CDR3 DNA: TGTGCCAGCAGCGGAGGGGGGGCACCTGGAAACACCATATATTTT.

V gene TRBV9 combines with J gene TRBJ2-7, with D maybe TRBD1 (5 bases). The V gene lost 0 bases and the J gene lost 4 bases, with 17 bases spanning the gap. The CDR3 consists of 16 residues. In germline, CDR1 is SGDLS, CDR2 YYNGEE. CDR3 sequence reads: CASSVELTRDSYEQYF. CDR3 in DNA: TGTGCCAGCAGCGTAGAATTGACCAGGGATTCTTACGAGCAGTACTTC.

The rearrangement joins TRBV11-3 to TRBJ2-7, with a weak D call TRBD2 (5 bases). Trimming removed 1 base from V and 4 bases from J, with 8 bases in between. In germline, CDR1 is SGHNT, CDR2 YENEEA. The CDR3 totals 13 residues. CDR3: CASSLGSGYEQYF. The CDR3 DNA is TGTGCCAGCAGCTTAGGCAGCGGATACGAGCAGTACTTC. Complete variable domain (other parts from reference TRBV11-3 and TRBJ2-7): EAGVVQSPRYKIIEKKQPVAFWCNPISGHNTLYWYLQNLGQGPELLIRYENEEAVDDSQLPKDRFSAERLKGVDSTLKIQPAELGDSAVYLCASSLGSGYEQYFGPGTRLTVT.

The chain recombines TRBV12-3 or TRBV12-4 with TRBJ1-2; 8 nucleotides line up with TRBD1. This CDR3 is 13 amino acids long. V gave up 2 bases and J gave up 6 bases; unmatched junction bases: 2. Here the CDR3 reads CASSLQGADGYTF. CDR3 nucleotides: TGTGCCAGCAGTTTACAGGGGGCGGATGGCTACACCTTC.

The chain carries TRBV5-1 and TRBJ2-7; the match to TRBD2 covers 10 bases. V was pared by 4 bases and J by 9 bases, with 19 bases of the junction left unmatched. The CDR3 consists of 17 residues. Germline V gives CDR1 SGHRS, CDR2 YFSETQ. CDR3 nucleotide sequence: TGCGCCAGCAGCCCACCCATAGCGGGAGGCCCCATGGTTGGGCAGTACTTC. Protein product: CASSPPIAGGPMVGQYF.

This clone occurred once. V usage is TRBV2 and J usage is TRBJ1-2, with D unclear. The CDR3 spans 13 residues. Trimming shortened V by 6 bases and J by 2 bases, and 10 bases separated the two germline ends. Germline lookup yields CDR1 SNHLY and CDR2 FYNNEI. The chain's CDR3 is CASSPGENYGYTF. The CDR3 DNA reads as TGTGCCAGCAGCCCCGGGGAAAACTATGGCTACACCTTC.

Of note for this clone: The same CDR3 also results from other DNA sequences found in this sample. The V and J genes are TRBV28 and TRBJ2-7; no definite D call. This CDR3 region has 12 residues. Germline CDR1 reads MDHEN; CDR2 reads SYDVKM. The ends were cut back, 1 base at V and 3 bases at J, with 4 bases in the middle. The CDR3 sequence: CASSLSGYEQYF. In DNA form, the CDR3 reads TGTGCCAGCAGTTTATCCGGCTACGAGCAGTACTTC.

CDR3 in DNA: TGCAGCGTGGCCAGGGGGCGTGGAGATACGCAGTATTTT. Translation gives CSVARGRGDTQYF. The chain has TRBV29-1 and TRBJ2-3, with 8 bases aligning to TRBD1. CDR3 size: 13 residues. The trim removed 6 bases at V and 5 bases at J, leaving 7 bases unmatched. CDR1 SQVTM and CDR2 ANQGSEA come from the germline V gene.

The chain recombines TRBV7-8 with TRBJ1-1; 11 bases are shared with TRBD1. CDR1 and CDR2 (germline): SGHVS, FQNEAQ. With 5 bases clipped from V and 4 bases from J, the junction kept 6 bases outside the gene matches. CDR3 length equals 15 residues. The CDR3 DNA reads as TGTGCCAGCAGCATGACCGGGACAGGGGGCACTGAAGCTTTCTTT. Its translation is CASSMTGTGGTEAFF. Using reference TRBV7-8 and TRBJ1-1 for the parts outside the CDR3, the full variable domain is GAGVSQSPRYKVAKRGQDVALRCDPISGHVSLFWYQQALGQGPEFLTYFQNEAQLDKSGLPSDRFFAERPEGSVSTLKIQRTQQEDSAVYLCASSMTGTGGTEAFFGQGTRLTVV.

The rearrangement uses TRBV7-9 and TRBJ2-7; 9 bases map to TRBD1. Germline V lookup: CDR1 SEHNR, CDR2 FQNEAQ (reference sequence). With V trimmed by 3 bases and J by 1 base, 4 bases remained unmatched. The CDR3 has 15 amino acids. CDR3 sequence: CASSFRTGESYEQYF. The CDR3 DNA follows: TGTGCCAGCAGCTTCAGGACAGGGGAATCCTACGAGCAGTACTTC.

This clone was observed many times. The rearrangement uses TRBV5-1 and TRBJ2-2; 8 bases are a match to TRBD1. The CDR3 has 15 residues. Trimming at V came to 3 bases and at J to 4 bases, leaving 5 bases not matched to a gene. Germline-derived CDR1 and CDR2 are SGHRS and YFSETQ. The CDR3, as DNA: TGCGCCAGCAGCTCCCGACAGGGGATCACCGGGGAGCTGTTTTTT. As protein: CASSSRQGITGELFF.

The count of this clone is one. Germline is not matched at one junction end, which may reflect a read error. This chain connects TRBV24-1 to TRBJ1-1; 7 positions match TRBD1. CDR1 and CDR2 from the germline V gene are KGHDR and SFDVKD. This CDR3 region has 12 residues. This CDR3 is CASRGRNTEAFF. The CDR3 DNA sequence: TGTGCCTCCAGGGGGAGAAACACTGAAGCTTTCTTT.

Note on this clone: An end of the junction does not agree with germline; a read error may underlie this. The gene calls are TRBV7-7 and TRBJ2-3, with 12 positions matching TRBD2. The germline V gene encodes CDR1 SSHAT and CDR2 FNYEAQ (reference sequence). The CDR3 runs to 17 residues. Here the CDR3 DNA reads TGTGCTAGCAGCCGAGCCCCCCTAGCGGGGGGGCCCCATACGCAGTATTTT. Its translation is CASSRAPLAGGPHTQYF. Full variable domain (outside the CDR3, taken from reference TRBV7-7 and TRBJ2-3): GAGVSQSPRYKVTKRGQDVTLRCDPISSHATLYWYQQALGQGPEFLTYFNYEAQPDKSGLPSDRFSAERPEGSISTLTIQRTEQRDSAMYRCASSRAPLAGGPHTQYFGPGTRLTVL.

The chain has TRBV27 and TRBJ1-3, with 8 bases matching TRBD1. The CDR3 is made up of 15 amino acids. Losses at the gene ends were 5 bases for V and 0 bases for J; bases not matched to a gene: 3. The germline CDR1 and CDR2 sequences are MNHEY and SMNVEV (reference sequence). This CDR3 is CASSAQGASGNTIYF. CDR3 DNA: TGTGCCAGCAGTGCCCAGGGGGCCTCTGGAAACACCATATATTTT.

The V gene is TRBV7-6, the J gene TRBJ1-5, with TRBD1 matching over 11 bases. The germline gives CDR1 SGHVS, CDR2 FNYEAQ. V was clipped by 1 base and J by 6 bases; unmatched bases: 11. The CDR3 extends over 18 amino acids. CDR3 sequence (DNA): TGTGCCAGCAGCTTAGAGGTTGGGACAGGGGGGGTTGTTCAGCCCCAGCATTTT. Amino acids: CASSLEVGTGGVVQPQHF.

The J gene is TRBJ1-5, the V gene TRBV30, with D possibly being TRBD1 (6 bases). CDR3 length: 15 residues. Looked up from germline, CDR1 is GTSNPN and CDR2 is SVGIG (reference sequence). The ends were cut back, 5 bases at V and 10 bases at J, with 24 bases in the middle. The CDR3 reads CAWGEGWTERKPQHF. The CDR3 DNA reads as TGTGCCTGGGGGGAAGGTTGGACAGAACGAAAACCCCAGCATTTT. Based on the CDR3 plus reference TRBV30 and TRBJ1-5, the full variable domain is SQTIHQWPATLVQPVGSPLSLECTVEGTSNPNLYWYRQAAGRGLQLLFYSVGIGQISSEVPQNLSASRPQDRQFILSSKKLLLSDSGFYLCAWGEGWTERKPQHFGDGTRLSIL.

V and J are TRBV4-2 and TRBJ1-1; D remains ambiguous. The V and J ends lost 0 bases and 1 base respectively, with 12 bases between them. The length of the CDR3 is 16 residues. From germline, CDR1 is LGHNA and CDR2 YNFKEQ. The CDR3 sequence: CASSQDPTSPNTEAFF. CDR3 bases: TGTGCCAGCAGCCAAGACCCCACCAGTCCGAACACTGAAGCTTTCTTT.